The following is a T cell receptor (beta chain) sequence with its context. Antigen: not known. The sample originates from a study of PD-1 blockade in classical Hodgkin lymphoma. Indicated time point: cycle 4 day 1 (C4D1), after six to seven weeks of nivolumab. In every patient, relapse followed autologous stem cell transplantation, while exposure to brentuximab vedotin differed. The CDR3 sequence is 13 residues long. With 1 base clipped from V and 5 bases from J, the junction kept 1 base outside the gene matches. CDR1 and CDR2 from the germline V gene are SGHVS and FNYEAQ. Method: immunoSEQ multiplex PCR; TCRdb's copy keeps in-frame clones and lacks some. This table holds roughly 100,000 clones, 78% found once. Study-level points and caveats: A reduction in baseline TCR diversity was reportedly seen in newly diagnosed patients relative to healthy donors. Anyone who began nivolumab under 1 year after ASCT was excluded.

This clonotype originated in a human donor with classical Hodgkin lymphoma. This rearrangement joins TRBV7-6 to TRBJ2-5, with 7 bases that match TRBD2. Sequences were derived from peripheral blood mononuclear cells (PBMCs), sampled before the fourth cycle of nivolumab. The CDR3 coding sequence is TGTGCCAGCAGCTTAGTCGGGGGGGAGACCCAGTACTTC. The encoded protein is CASSLVGGETQYF.